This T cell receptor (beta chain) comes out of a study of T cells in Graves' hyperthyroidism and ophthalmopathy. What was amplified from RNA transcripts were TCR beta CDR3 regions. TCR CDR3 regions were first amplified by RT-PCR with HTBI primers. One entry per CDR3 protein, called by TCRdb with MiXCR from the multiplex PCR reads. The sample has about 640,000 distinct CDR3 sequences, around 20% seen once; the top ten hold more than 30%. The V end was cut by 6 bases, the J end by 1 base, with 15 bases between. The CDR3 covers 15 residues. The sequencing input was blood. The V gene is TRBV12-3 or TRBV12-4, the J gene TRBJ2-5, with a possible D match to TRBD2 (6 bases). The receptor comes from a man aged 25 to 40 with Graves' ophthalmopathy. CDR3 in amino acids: CASRPTGGLQETQYF. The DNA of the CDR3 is TGTGCCAGCAGGCCTACAGGAGGGCTCCAAGAGACCCAGTACTTC.